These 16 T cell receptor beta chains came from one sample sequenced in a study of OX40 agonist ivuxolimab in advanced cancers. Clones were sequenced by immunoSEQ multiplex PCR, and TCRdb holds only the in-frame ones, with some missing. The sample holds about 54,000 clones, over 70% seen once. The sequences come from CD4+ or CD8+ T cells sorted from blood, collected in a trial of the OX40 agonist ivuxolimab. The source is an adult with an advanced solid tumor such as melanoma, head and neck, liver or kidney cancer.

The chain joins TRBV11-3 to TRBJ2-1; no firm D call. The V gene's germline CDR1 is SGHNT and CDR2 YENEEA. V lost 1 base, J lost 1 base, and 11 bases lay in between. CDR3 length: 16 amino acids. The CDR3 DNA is TGTGCCAGCAGCTTAGGTGGAGTAACTTCCTACAATGAGCAGTTCTTC. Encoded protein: CASSLGGVTSYNEQFF.

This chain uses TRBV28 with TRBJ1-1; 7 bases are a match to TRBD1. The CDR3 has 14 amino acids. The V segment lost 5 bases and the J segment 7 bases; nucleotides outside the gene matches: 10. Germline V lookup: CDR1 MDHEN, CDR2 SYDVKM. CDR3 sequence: CASSRSRDSYEAFF. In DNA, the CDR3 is TGTGCCAGCAGTAGATCCCGGGACAGCTATGAAGCTTTCTTT.

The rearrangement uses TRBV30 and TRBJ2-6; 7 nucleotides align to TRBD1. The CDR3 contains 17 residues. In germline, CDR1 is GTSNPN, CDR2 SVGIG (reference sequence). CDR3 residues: CAYLPSTGKAGANVLTF. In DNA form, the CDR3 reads TGTGCGTACCTTCCATCGACAGGGAAGGCTGGGGCCAACGTCCTGACTTTC.

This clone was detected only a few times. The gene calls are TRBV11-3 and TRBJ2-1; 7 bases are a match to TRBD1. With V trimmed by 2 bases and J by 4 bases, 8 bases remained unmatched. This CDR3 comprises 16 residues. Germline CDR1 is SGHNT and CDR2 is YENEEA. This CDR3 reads CASSLTGTEGYNEQFF. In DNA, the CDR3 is TGTGCCAGCAGCTTAACCGGGACAGAGGGATACAATGAGCAGTTCTTC.

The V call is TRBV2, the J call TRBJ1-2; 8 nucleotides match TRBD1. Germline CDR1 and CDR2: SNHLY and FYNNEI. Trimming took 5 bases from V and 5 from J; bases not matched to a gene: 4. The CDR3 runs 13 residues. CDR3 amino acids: CASSRGQGYGYTF. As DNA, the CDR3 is TGTGCCAGCAGTAGAGGACAGGGTTATGGCTACACCTTC.

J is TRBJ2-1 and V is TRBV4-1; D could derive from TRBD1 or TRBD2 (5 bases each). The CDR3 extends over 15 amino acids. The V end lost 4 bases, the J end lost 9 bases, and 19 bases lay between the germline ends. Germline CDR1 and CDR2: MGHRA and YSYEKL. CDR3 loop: CASSPSSSRGGEQFF. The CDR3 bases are TGCGCCAGCAGCCCATCTAGTTCCCGGGGCGGTGAGCAGTTCTTC.

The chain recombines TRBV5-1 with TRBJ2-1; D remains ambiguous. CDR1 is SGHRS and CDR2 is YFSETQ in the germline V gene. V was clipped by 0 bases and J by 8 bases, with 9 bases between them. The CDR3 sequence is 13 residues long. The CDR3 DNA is TGCGCCAGCAGCTTGGATGGGTTGGATGAGCAGTTCTTC. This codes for CASSLDGLDEQFF. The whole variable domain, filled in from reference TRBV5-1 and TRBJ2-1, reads KAGVTQTPRYLIKTRGQQVTLSCSPISGHRSVSWYQQTPGQGLQFLFEYFSETQRNKGNFPGRFSGRQFSNSRSEMNVSTLELGDSALYLCASSLDGLDEQFFGPGTRLTVL.

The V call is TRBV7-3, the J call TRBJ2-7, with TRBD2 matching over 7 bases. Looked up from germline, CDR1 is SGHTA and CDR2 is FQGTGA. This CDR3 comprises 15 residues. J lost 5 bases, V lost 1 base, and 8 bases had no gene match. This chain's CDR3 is CASSLIGGSAHEQYF. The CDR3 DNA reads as TGTGCCAGCAGCTTAATTGGCGGGAGCGCACACGAGCAGTACTTC.

As DNA, the CDR3 is TGTGCCAGCAGTGAAAGGGCAGGGTTGAACACTGAAGCTTTCTTT. Residues: CASSERAGLNTEAFF. The chain employs TRBV2 and TRBJ1-1; possibly TRBD1 for D (5 bases). V shed 2 bases and J shed 0 bases, with 10 bases lying between them. The V gene's germline CDR1 is SNHLY and CDR2 FYNNEI. The CDR3 sequence is 15 residues long.

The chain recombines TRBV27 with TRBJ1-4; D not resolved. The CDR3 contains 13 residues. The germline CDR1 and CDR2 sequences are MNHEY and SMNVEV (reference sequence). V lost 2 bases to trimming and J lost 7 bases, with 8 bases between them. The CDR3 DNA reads TGTGCCAGCAGTTTACTAGGCGGTGAAAAACTGTTTTTT. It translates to CASSLLGGEKLFF.

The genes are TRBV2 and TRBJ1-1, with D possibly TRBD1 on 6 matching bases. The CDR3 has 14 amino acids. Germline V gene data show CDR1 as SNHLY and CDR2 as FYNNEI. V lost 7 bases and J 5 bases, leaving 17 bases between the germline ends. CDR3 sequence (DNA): TGTGCCAGCAAGTTTTCGGGGGCTGGGACTGAAGCTTTCTTT. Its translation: CASKFSGAGTEAFF.

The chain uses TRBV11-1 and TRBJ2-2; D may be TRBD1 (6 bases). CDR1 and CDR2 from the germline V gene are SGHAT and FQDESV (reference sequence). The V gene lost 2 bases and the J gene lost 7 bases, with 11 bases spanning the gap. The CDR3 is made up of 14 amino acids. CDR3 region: CASSLSQGIGELFF. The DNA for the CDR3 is TGTGCCAGCAGCTTATCGCAGGGGATCGGGGAGCTGTTTTTT.

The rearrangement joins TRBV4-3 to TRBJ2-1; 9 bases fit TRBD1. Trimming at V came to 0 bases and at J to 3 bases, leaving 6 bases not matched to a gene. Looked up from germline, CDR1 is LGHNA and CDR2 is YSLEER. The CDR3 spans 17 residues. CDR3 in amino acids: CASSQDPQGAVYNEQFF. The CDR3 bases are TGCGCCAGCAGCCAAGACCCACAGGGGGCAGTCTACAATGAGCAGTTCTTC.

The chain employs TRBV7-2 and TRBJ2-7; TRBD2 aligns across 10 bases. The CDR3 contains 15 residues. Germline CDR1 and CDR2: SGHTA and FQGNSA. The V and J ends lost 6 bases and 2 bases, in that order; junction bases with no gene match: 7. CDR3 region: CASRPPGLATYEQYF. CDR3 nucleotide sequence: TGTGCCAGCAGACCCCCGGGACTAGCGACCTACGAGCAGTACTTC.

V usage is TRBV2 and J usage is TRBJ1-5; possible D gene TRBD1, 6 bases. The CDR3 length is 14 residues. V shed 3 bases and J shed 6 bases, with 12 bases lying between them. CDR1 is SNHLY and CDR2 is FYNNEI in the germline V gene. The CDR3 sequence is CASSDGGASQPQHF. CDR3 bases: TGTGCCAGCAGTGATGGGGGGGCCAGTCAGCCCCAGCATTTT.

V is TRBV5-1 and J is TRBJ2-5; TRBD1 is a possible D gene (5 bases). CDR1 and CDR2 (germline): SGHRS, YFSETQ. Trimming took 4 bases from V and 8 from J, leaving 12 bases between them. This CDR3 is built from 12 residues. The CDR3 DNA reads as TGCGCCAGCAGCCAGGGCCTACATACCCAGTACTTC. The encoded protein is CASSQGLHTQYF.